The 18 T cell receptor beta chains presented below share a single source sample, sequenced in a study of T cells in Graves' hyperthyroidism and ophthalmopathy. Authors of the study amplified TCR beta CDR3 regions from RNA transcripts. Researchers ran a first-round RT-PCR on the TCR CDR3 using the HTBI primer set. One entry per CDR3 protein, called by TCRdb with MiXCR from the multiplex PCR reads. The sample contains around 580,000 distinct CDR3 sequences, 16% of which appear only once. Source material: blood. Receptors were obtained from a woman aged 18-29 years with Graves' hyperthyroidism.

This clonotype was counted at least ten times. This chain joins TRBV4-3 and TRBJ2-1; the D gene is possibly TRBD2 (5 bases). Germline loops: CDR1 LGHNA, CDR2 YSLEER. The germline V and J ends were trimmed by 4 bases and 4 bases, with 14 bases remaining between them. The CDR3 has 15 amino acids. CDR3: CASSLNRRGYNEQFF. Written as DNA, the CDR3 is TGCGCCAGCAGCCTCAATCGGAGAGGGTACAATGAGCAGTTCTTC.

The chain couples TRBV25-1 to TRBJ1-5; 8 bases line up with TRBD1. Germline V lookup: CDR1 MGHDK, CDR2 SYGVNS. V trimming: 6 bases; J trimming: 4 bases; junction bases outside the gene matches: 11. The CDR3 consists of 16 residues. The CDR3 coding sequence is TGTGCCAGCAGCGGACAGGGCACCCTGGGAAATCAGCCCCAGCATTTT. Protein: CASSGQGTLGNQPQHF.

The sample holds a few counts of this clonotype. This chain connects TRBV28 to TRBJ2-1; D gene uncertain. V shed 6 bases and J shed 8 bases, with 5 bases lying between them. The CDR3 spans 10 residues. CDR1 is MDHEN and CDR2 is SYDVKM in the germline V gene. CDR3 in amino acids: CASRRYEQFF. The CDR3 nucleotides read TGTGCCAGCAGAAGATATGAGCAGTTCTTC.

This clonotype was counted at least ten times. This sequence joins TRBV28 and TRBJ1-2, with D possibly being TRBD1 (6 bases). The CDR3 contains 15 residues. Trimming stripped 1 base from V and 8 bases from J, with 17 bases between. Germline lookup yields CDR1 MDHEN and CDR2 SYDVKM. This CDR3 reads CASSLYMGYRVGYTF. CDR3 sequence (DNA): TGTGCCAGCAGTTTATATATGGGATACAGGGTAGGCTACACCTTC.

This clonotype was recorded at least ten times. The J gene is TRBJ2-7, the V gene TRBV5-6, with D unresolved. Germline V CDR1 and CDR2: SGHDT, YYEEEE. This CDR3 is 15 amino acids long. The V end lost 6 bases, the J end lost 0 bases, and 16 bases lay between the germline ends. The CDR3 DNA reads TGTGCCAGCACCTATCGACGGTTGAGCTCCTACGAGCAGTACTTC. It is translated as CASTYRRLSSYEQYF.

The chain uses TRBV19 and TRBJ1-2; D unclear. Germline V CDR1 and CDR2: LNHDA, SQIVND (reference sequence). The CDR3 contains 15 residues. V lost 0 bases, J lost 6 bases, and 14 bases lay in between. The CDR3: CASSIDPGISDGYTF. CDR3 coding DNA: TGTGCCAGTAGTATAGACCCGGGAATCTCGGATGGCTACACCTTC.

This clonotype was seen ten or more times. The V call is TRBV20-1, the J call TRBJ2-3, with D possibly matching TRBD2 (6 bases). CDR3 length equals 16 residues. V shed 2 bases and J shed 8 bases, with 23 bases lying between them. Germline V gives CDR1 DFQATT, CDR2 SNEGSKA (reference sequence). The CDR3 DNA follows: TGCAGTGCTAGATCCTTTAGCGGAGGCAATCAGATTACGCAGTATTTT. Amino acid sequence: CSARSFSGGNQITQYF.

In this sample, this clonotype turned up many times. The chain recombines TRBV11-2 with TRBJ2-3; D ambiguous. The CDR3 runs to 17 residues. With 1 base removed from V and 1 base from J, the gap between germline ends came to 15 bases. CDR1 and CDR2 from the germline V gene are SGHAT and FQNNGV. The CDR3 sequence: CASSLVLMGTGTDTQYF. The CDR3 coding sequence is TGTGCCAGCAGCTTAGTTTTAATGGGAACGGGCACAGATACGCAGTATTTT.

CDR3 region: CASSPRLAFSYEQYF. Written as DNA, the CDR3 is TGTGCCAGCAGCCCGAGACTAGCGTTTTCCTACGAGCAGTACTTC. The chain links TRBV7-2 to TRBJ2-7; 8 bases map to TRBD2. Germline CDR1 is SGHTA and CDR2 is FQGNSA. The CDR3 loop spans 15 amino acids. J lost 1 base, V lost 5 bases, and 7 bases had no gene match.

In its sample, this clonotype was seen a few times. This CDR3 reads CASNLGVVNEQFF. For the CDR3, the DNA is TGTGCCAGCAACCTGGGAGTTGTGAATGAGCAGTTCTTC. The chain carries TRBV11-2 and TRBJ2-1; TRBD2 is a possible D gene (5 bases). The germline gives CDR1 SGHAT, CDR2 FQNNGV. Trimming stripped 7 bases from V and 7 bases from J, with 14 bases between. There are 13 residues in the CDR3.

The rearrangement joins TRBV28 to TRBJ2-4; either TRBD1 or TRBD2 may supply D (6 bases each). CDR3 length: 15 residues. V gave up 5 bases and J gave up 2 bases, with 13 bases separating them. Germline CDR1 is MDHEN and CDR2 is SYDVKM. As DNA, the CDR3 is TGTGCCAGCAGTCCCGCCGGGGGCACCAAAAACATTCAGTACTTC. Encoded protein: CASSPAGGTKNIQYF.

This clonotype was counted at least ten times. The V call is TRBV2, the J call TRBJ2-1; D is undetermined. Germline values: CDR1 SNHLY, CDR2 FYNNEI. CDR3 length equals 13 residues. Trimming removed 7 bases at V and 6 bases at J, with 13 bases between. In nucleotides, the CDR3 is TGTGCCAGCACCCTCGTAGCCGGCAATGAGCAGTTCTTC. Its protein product is CASTLVAGNEQFF.

This clonotype came up a few times. V gene TRBV28 combines with J gene TRBJ1-5; D ambiguous. The V gene lost 3 bases and the J gene lost 7 bases, with 13 bases spanning the gap. The CDR3 consists of 14 residues. Germline V CDR1 and CDR2: MDHEN, SYDVKM. CDR3 residues: CASSFGPAGQPQHF. As DNA, the CDR3 is TGTGCCAGCAGTTTCGGCCCCGCGGGACAGCCCCAGCATTTT. Looking up the rest from reference TRBV28 and TRBJ1-5 gives the full variable domain: DVKVTQSSRYLVKRTGEKVFLECVQDMDHENMFWYRQDPGLGLRLIYFSYDVKMKEKGDIPEGYSVSREKKERFSLILESASTNQTSMYLCASSFGPAGQPQHFGDGTRLSIL.

This clonotype was seen repeatedly, ten times or more. J is TRBJ2-3 and V is TRBV6-5; 9 positions agree with TRBD2. Germline CDR1 reads MNHEY; CDR2 reads SVGAGI. The CDR3 extends over 17 amino acids. J lost 4 bases, V lost 0 bases, and 8 bases had no gene match. CDR3 sequence (DNA): TGTGCCAGCAGTTACTCGTTAGCGGGAGTGGGGGCAGATACGCAGTATTTT. Translation: CASSYSLAGVGADTQYF.

This clonotype was found a few times. The chain joins TRBV6-1 to TRBJ1-5; D perhaps matches TRBD1 (6 bases). The CDR3 is 17 residues long. Germline V gives CDR1 MNHNS, CDR2 SASEGT. Trimming took off 5 bases at V and 3 bases at J, with 20 bases between the two ends. The CDR3 nucleotides are TGTGCCAGCAGTTCCCCCTTAGGGGGGCAGGTCAATCAGCCCCAGCATTTT. This gives the protein CASSSPLGGQVNQPQHF.

This clonotype was found many times. This rearrangement joins TRBV4-3 to TRBJ1-2; 7 bases match TRBD1. The ends lost 1 base at V and 3 bases at J; junction bases unmatched: 8. CDR3 length: 16 amino acids. Germline V CDR1 and CDR2: LGHNA, YSLEER. The CDR3 protein is CASSQVGNRGDYGYTF. In DNA form, the CDR3 reads TGCGCCAGCAGCCAAGTTGGCAACAGGGGAGACTATGGCTACACCTTC.

This clonotype was detected many times. The rearrangement uses TRBV12-3 or TRBV12-4 and TRBJ1-5, with a tentative D call TRBD1 (6 bases). The CDR3 runs to 14 residues. The V end was cut by 3 bases, the J end by 5 bases, with 11 bases between. The CDR3 nucleotides are TGTGCCAGCAGTTTGAGGGGGGCCTATCAGCCCCAGCATTTT. Its protein product is CASSLRGAYQPQHF.

This clonotype was observed a handful of times. The chain uses TRBV12-3 or TRBV12-4 and TRBJ1-6; 8 nucleotides line up with TRBD1. There are 13 residues in the CDR3. After removal of 7 bases from V and 10 bases from J, the junction contained 6 bases not matched to a gene. Here the CDR3 reads CASTRQGNSPLHF. CDR3 bases: TGTGCCAGCACCCGACAGGGGAACTCACCCCTCCACTTT.